Below are 18 T cell receptor beta chains sequenced from a single sample in a study of identical twins' blood T cells. TCRdb reprocessed the 5' RACE reads with MiXCR, giving one entry per CDR3 protein. The table lists hundreds of thousands of distinct CDR3 sequences, over 25% of them singletons, with roughly 5.5% in the top ten. The sequenced sample was PBMCs. These receptors all stem from a woman aged 18-49 years in good health.

As DNA, the CDR3 is TGTGCCAGCAGTCAAAAGGGTGGTAAGAGTGAGCAGTTCTTC. This codes for CASSQKGGKSEQFF. The rearrangement links TRBV7-9 to TRBJ2-1; D remains unclear. In germline, CDR1 is SEHNR, CDR2 FQNEAQ (reference sequence). V lost 6 bases and J 9 bases, leaving 18 bases between the germline ends. The CDR3 is made up of 14 amino acids. Full variable domain (remainder filled in from reference TRBV7-9 and TRBJ2-1): DTGVSQNPRHKITKRGQNVTFRCDPISEHNRLYWYRQTLGQGPEFLTYFQNEAQLEKSRLLSDRFSAERPKGSFSTLEIQRTEQGDSAMYLCASSQKGGKSEQFFGPGTRLTVL.

The sample holds a few counts of this clonotype. The J gene is TRBJ1-4, the V gene TRBV5-1; D perhaps matches TRBD1 (5 bases). Trimming pared 4 bases from V and 5 bases from J, leaving 15 bases between. Germline CDR1 is SGHRS and CDR2 is YFSETQ. The CDR3 is made up of 15 amino acids. The CDR3 region is CASSRSGTANEKLFF. DNA for the CDR3: TGCGCCAGCAGCCGGTCCGGGACGGCGAATGAAAAACTGTTTTTT. Drawing the rest from reference TRBV5-1 and TRBJ1-4, the complete variable domain is KAGVTQTPRYLIKTRGQQVTLSCSPISGHRSVSWYQQTPGQGLQFLFEYFSETQRNKGNFPGRFSGRQFSNSRSEMNVSTLELGDSALYLCASSRSGTANEKLFFGSGTQLSVL.

The CDR3 reads CASSLNRGYTF. CDR3 nucleotides: TGTGCCAGCAGCTTAAACCGTGGCTACACCTTC. The chain couples TRBV7-2 to TRBJ1-2; D remains unclear. Germline V gene lookup returns CDR1 SGHTA and CDR2 FQGNSA. The CDR3 extends over 11 amino acids. Trimming cost V 2 bases and J 7 bases, with 5 bases left between them.

V and J are TRBV20-1 and TRBJ1-5, with TRBD1 matching 9 bases. V trimming: 6 bases; J trimming: 0 bases; junction bases outside the gene matches: 12. This CDR3 has 17 residues. Germline V gives CDR1 DFQATT, CDR2 SNEGSKA (reference sequence). CDR3 sequence: CSALGGTGRYSNQPQHF. Here the CDR3 DNA reads TGCAGTGCCCTGGGGGGGACAGGGAGATATAGCAATCAGCCCCAGCATTTT.

This clonotype was seen repeatedly, ten times or more. This chain connects TRBV7-2 to TRBJ1-2, with no clear D. The CDR3 totals 14 residues. Trimming took 1 base from V and 2 from J, leaving 8 bases between them. Germline V gene sequence: CDR1 SGHTA, CDR2 FQGNSA. The CDR3, as DNA: TGTGCCAGCAGCTTAGGACCGACAAACTATGGCTACACCTTC. Its protein product is CASSLGPTNYGYTF.

This clonotype was counted only a few times. V usage is TRBV20-1 and J usage is TRBJ2-1; 10 bases map to TRBD2. Germline V CDR1 and CDR2: DFQATT, SNEGSKA (reference sequence). The CDR3 sequence is 16 residues long. Germline trimming cut 3 bases from V and 4 bases from J; bases unmatched to any gene: 9. CDR3 coding DNA: TGCAGTGCTAGTAGTAGCGGGGGGTTTGGTTACAATGAGCAGTTCTTC. Amino acid sequence: CSASSSGGFGYNEQFF.

In DNA form, the CDR3 reads TGTGCCAGCGGCCCTCCGAGCTCCTACGAGCAGTACTTC. It translates to CASGPPSSYEQYF. The chain carries TRBV5-8 and TRBJ2-7; D remains unclear. Germline values: CDR1 SGHTS, CDR2 YDEGEE. V lost 7 bases and J lost 0, with 11 bases in between. This CDR3 region has 13 residues.

There are many counts of this clonotype. The chain has TRBV2 and TRBJ1-1; D might be TRBD1 (6 bases). Looked up from germline, CDR1 is SNHLY and CDR2 is FYNNEI. The CDR3 contains 14 residues. V was cut by 6 bases and J by 5 bases, with 16 bases left in between. CDR3 sequence: CASSFQGSGTEAFF. Here the CDR3 DNA reads TGTGCCAGCAGCTTCCAGGGGTCGGGGACTGAAGCTTTCTTT.

The chain carries TRBV20-1 and TRBJ2-7; 14 bases agree with TRBD2. CDR1 is DFQATT, CDR2 SNEGSKA, per germline (reference sequence). Trimming removed 6 bases from V and 3 bases from J; junction bases left unmatched: 7. The CDR3 has 15 amino acids. The CDR3 coding sequence is TGCAGTGCGGCCGGGACTAGCGGGAGTAACTACGAGCAGTACTTC. Its translation is CSAAGTSGSNYEQYF.

This sequence joins TRBV10-3 and TRBJ2-2, with 7 nucleotides matching TRBD1. J lost 4 bases, V lost 6 bases, and 8 bases had no gene match. Germline values: CDR1 ENHRY, CDR2 SYGVKD. The CDR3 spans 15 residues. CDR3 DNA: TGTGCCATCAGCCGCGACAGGGTTCCCACCGGGGAGCTGTTTTTT. Residues: CAISRDRVPTGELFF.

The V and J genes are TRBV19 and TRBJ1-5, with 10 bases fitting TRBD1. This CDR3 comprises 15 residues. Germline CDR1 and CDR2: LNHDA and SQIVND (reference sequence). J gave up 0 bases and V 9 bases, and 5 bases lay outside the gene matches. CDR3: CASRTGGISNQPQHF. CDR3 DNA: TGTGCCAGCAGGACAGGGGGTATTAGCAATCAGCCCCAGCATTTT. Full variable domain (rest looked up from reference TRBV19 and TRBJ1-5): DGGITQSPKYLFRKEGQNVTLSCEQNLNHDAMYWYRQDPGQGLRLIYYSQIVNDFQKGDIAEGYSVSREKKESFPLTVTSAQKNPTAFYLCASRTGGISNQPQHFGDGTRLSIL.

The chain recombines TRBV20-1 with TRBJ2-1, with 7 bases aligning to TRBD2. The CDR3 contains 13 residues. Germline V CDR1 and CDR2: DFQATT, SNEGSKA (reference sequence). CDR3 in DNA: TGCAGCTTGTGGCTAGCGGTGGGAGATGAGCAGTTCTTC. The encoded protein is CSLWLAVGDEQFF.

The table lists this clonotype with many counts. V usage is TRBV10-3 and J usage is TRBJ1-1, with D possibly matching TRBD1 (5 bases). Germline CDR1 reads ENHRY; CDR2 reads SYGVKD. The CDR3 loop spans 14 amino acids. Between the trimmed V and J ends, which lost 10 bases and 5 bases, there was a span of 20 bases. The CDR3 spells CATSGRVLGTEAFF. CDR3 bases: TGTGCCACCTCAGGGCGGGTCTTGGGGACTGAAGCTTTCTTT.

This clonotype has more than one count but fewer than ten. This chain links TRBV4-3 with TRBJ1-6; D unresolved. The germline CDR1 and CDR2 sequences are LGHNA and YSLEER. Trimming took off 5 bases at V and 10 bases at J, with 9 bases between the two ends. CDR3 length equals 12 residues. The CDR3 nucleotides read TGCGCCAGCAGCTTCGTCGACTCACCCCTCCACTTT. Translating gives CASSFVDSPLHF.

The gene calls are TRBV27 and TRBJ1-5; D is uncertain. Germline CDR1 is MNHEY and CDR2 is SMNVEV (reference sequence). The CDR3 has 14 amino acids. V was cut by 3 bases and J by 9 bases, with 15 bases left in between. The CDR3 loop reads CASSLKGSSRPQHF. DNA for the CDR3: TGTGCCAGCAGTTTGAAAGGGTCAAGTCGGCCCCAGCATTTT.

The chain joins TRBV5-1 to TRBJ2-7; D may be TRBD1 or TRBD2 (5 bases each). Germline V gives CDR1 SGHRS, CDR2 YFSETQ. This CDR3 is 15 amino acids long. V was shortened by 8 bases and J by 1 base, with 19 bases between the two germline ends. CDR3 DNA: TGCGCCAGTAGTTCCTCCGGGACGCGGTCCTACGAGCAGTACTTC. Translating it yields CASSSSGTRSYEQYF.

The chain has TRBV20-1 and TRBJ2-3; D possibly corresponds to TRBD2 (6 bases). Germline V lookup: CDR1 DFQATT, CDR2 SNEGSKA (reference sequence). The CDR3 runs 11 residues. CDR3 residues: CSATAGDTQYF. The DNA for the CDR3 is TGCAGCGCCACGGCGGGGGATACGCAGTATTTT.

This clonotype was observed at least ten times. This chain connects TRBV6-1 to TRBJ2-3; 10 positions match TRBD1. The CDR3 extends over 13 amino acids. V lost 6 bases to trimming and J lost 6 bases; unmatched junction nucleotides: 3. Germline V gives CDR1 MNHNS, CDR2 SASEGT. CDR3 sequence: CASRGTGVDTQYF. The CDR3 DNA reads as TGTGCCAGCAGAGGGACAGGGGTCGATACGCAGTATTTT.